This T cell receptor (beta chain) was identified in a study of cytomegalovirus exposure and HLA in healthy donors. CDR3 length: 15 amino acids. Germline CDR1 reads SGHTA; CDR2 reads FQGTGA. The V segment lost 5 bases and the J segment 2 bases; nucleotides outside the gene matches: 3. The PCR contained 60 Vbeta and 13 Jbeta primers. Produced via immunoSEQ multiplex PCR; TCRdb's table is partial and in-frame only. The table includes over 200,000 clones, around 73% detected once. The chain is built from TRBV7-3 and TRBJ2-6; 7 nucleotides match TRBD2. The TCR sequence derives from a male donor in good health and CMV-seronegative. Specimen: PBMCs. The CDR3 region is CASSRAGAGANVLTF. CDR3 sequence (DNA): TGTGCCAGCAGCCGGGCGGGAGCTGGGGCCAACGTCCTGACTTTC.